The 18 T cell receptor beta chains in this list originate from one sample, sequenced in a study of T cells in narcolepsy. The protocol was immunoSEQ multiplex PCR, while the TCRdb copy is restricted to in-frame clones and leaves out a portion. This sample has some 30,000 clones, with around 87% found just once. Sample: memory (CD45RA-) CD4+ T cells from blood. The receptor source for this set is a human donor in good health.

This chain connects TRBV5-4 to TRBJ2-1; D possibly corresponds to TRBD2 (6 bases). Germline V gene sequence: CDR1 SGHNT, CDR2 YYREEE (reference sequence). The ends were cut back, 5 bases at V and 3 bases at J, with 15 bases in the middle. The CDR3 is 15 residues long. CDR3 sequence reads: CASSGSGPLYNEQFF. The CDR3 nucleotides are TGTGCCAGCAGTGGAAGCGGGCCGCTCTACAATGAGCAGTTCTTC.

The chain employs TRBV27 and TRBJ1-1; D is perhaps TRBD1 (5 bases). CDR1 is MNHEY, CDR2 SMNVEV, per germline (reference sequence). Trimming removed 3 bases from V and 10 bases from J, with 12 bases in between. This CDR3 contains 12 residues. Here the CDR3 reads CASSFLGERAFF. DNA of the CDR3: TGTGCCAGCAGTTTCCTGGGGGAGAGAGCTTTCTTT.

The CDR3 here is CASSMEANVLTF. DNA for the CDR3: TGTGCCAGTAGTATGGAGGCCAACGTCCTGACTTTC. The gene calls are TRBV19 and TRBJ2-6; D gene unclear. The CDR3 spans 12 residues. V lost 3 bases to trimming and J lost 6 bases, with 3 bases between them. Per germline, CDR1 LNHDA and CDR2 SQIVND (reference sequence). Full variable domain (outside the CDR3, taken from reference TRBV19 and TRBJ2-6): DGGITQSPKYLFRKEGQNVTLSCEQNLNHDAMYWYRQDPGQGLRLIYYSQIVNDFQKGDIAEGYSVSREKKESFPLTVTSAQKNPTAFYLCASSMEANVLTFGAGSRLTVL.

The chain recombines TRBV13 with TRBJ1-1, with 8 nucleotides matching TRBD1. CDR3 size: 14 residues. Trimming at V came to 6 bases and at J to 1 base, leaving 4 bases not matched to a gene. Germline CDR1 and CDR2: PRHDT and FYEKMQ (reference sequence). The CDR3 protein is CASRADRGNTEAFF. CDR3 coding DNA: TGTGCCAGCAGGGCCGACAGGGGGAACACTGAAGCTTTCTTT.

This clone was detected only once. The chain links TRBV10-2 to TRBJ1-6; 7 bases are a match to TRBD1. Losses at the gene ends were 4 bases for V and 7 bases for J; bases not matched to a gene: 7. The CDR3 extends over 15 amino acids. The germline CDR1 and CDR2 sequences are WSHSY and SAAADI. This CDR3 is CASSAKTGTNSPLHF. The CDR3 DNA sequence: TGCGCCAGCAGTGCTAAGACAGGGACCAATTCACCCCTCCACTTT.

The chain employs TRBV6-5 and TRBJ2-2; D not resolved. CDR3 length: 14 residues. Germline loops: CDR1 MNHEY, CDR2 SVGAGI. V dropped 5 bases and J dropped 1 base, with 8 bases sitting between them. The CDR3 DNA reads TGTGCCAGCAGTCCCGACCAGAACACCGGGGAGCTGTTTTTT. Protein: CASSPDQNTGELFF.

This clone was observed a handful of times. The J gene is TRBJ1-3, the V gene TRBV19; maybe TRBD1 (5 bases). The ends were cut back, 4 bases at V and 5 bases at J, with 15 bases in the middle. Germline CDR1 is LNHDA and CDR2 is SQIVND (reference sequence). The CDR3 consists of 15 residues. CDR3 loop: CASSTDSQFRNTIYF. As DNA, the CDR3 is TGTGCCAGTAGTACAGACAGCCAGTTTAGAAACACCATATATTTT.

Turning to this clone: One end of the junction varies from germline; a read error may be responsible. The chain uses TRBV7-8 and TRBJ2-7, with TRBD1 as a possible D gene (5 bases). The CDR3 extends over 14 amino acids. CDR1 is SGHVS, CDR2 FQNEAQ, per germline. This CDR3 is CASSLEGISDEQYF. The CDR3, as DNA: TGTGCCAGCAGCTTAGAGGGGATCTCCGACGAGCAGTACTTC.

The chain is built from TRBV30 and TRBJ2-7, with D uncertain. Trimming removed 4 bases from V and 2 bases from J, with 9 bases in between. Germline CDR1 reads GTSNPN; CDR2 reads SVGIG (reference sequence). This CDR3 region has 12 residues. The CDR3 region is CAWNQRAYEQYF. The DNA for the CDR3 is TGTGCCTGGAATCAAAGGGCCTACGAGCAGTACTTC.

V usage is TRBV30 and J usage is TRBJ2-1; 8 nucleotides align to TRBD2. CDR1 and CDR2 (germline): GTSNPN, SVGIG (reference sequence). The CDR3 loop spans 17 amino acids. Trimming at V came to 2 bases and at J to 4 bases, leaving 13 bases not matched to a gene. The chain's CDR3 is CAWSSPLAGWKYNEQFF. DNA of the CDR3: TGTGCCTGGAGTTCCCCCCTAGCGGGTTGGAAGTACAATGAGCAGTTCTTC. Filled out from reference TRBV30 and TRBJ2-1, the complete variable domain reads SQTIHQWPATLVQPVGSPLSLECTVEGTSNPNLYWYRQAAGRGLQLLFYSVGIGQISSEVPQNLSASRPQDRQFILSSKKLLLSDSGFYLCAWSSPLAGWKYNEQFFGPGTRLTVL.

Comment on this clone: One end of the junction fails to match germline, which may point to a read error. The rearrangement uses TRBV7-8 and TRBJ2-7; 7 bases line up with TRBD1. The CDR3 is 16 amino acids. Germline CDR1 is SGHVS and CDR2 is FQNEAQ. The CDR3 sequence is CASSSSQTGPSNEQYF. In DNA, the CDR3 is TGTGCCAGCAGCTCTTCTCAGACAGGGCCCTCCAACGAGCAGTACTTC. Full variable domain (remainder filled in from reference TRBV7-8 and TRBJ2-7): GAGVSQSPRYKVAKRGQDVALRCDPISGHVSLFWYQQALGQGPEFLTYFQNEAQLDKSGLPSDRFFAERPEGSVSTLKIQRTQQEDSAVYLCASSSSQTGPSNEQYFGPGTRLTVT.

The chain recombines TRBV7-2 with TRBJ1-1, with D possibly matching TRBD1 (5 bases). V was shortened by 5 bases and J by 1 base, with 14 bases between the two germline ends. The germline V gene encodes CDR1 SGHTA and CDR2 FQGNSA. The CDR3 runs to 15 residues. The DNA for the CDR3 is TGTGCCAGCAGCCAAAGGGTGGGACCGAACACTGAAGCTTTCTTT. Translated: CASSQRVGPNTEAFF.

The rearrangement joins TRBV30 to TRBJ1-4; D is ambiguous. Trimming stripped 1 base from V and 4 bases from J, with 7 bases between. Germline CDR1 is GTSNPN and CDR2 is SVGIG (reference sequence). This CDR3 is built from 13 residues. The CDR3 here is CAWSDILNEKLFF. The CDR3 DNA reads TGTGCCTGGAGTGATATCCTTAATGAAAAACTGTTTTTT. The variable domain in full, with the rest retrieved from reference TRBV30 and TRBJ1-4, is SQTIHQWPATLVQPVGSPLSLECTVEGTSNPNLYWYRQAAGRGLQLLFYSVGIGQISSEVPQNLSASRPQDRQFILSSKKLLLSDSGFYLCAWSDILNEKLFFGSGTQLSVL.

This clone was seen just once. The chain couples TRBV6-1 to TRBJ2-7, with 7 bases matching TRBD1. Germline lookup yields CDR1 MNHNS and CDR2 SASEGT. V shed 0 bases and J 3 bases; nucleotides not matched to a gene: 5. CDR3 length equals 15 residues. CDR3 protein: CASSEAQGVNYEQYF. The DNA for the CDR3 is TGTGCCAGCAGTGAAGCGCAGGGGGTCAACTACGAGCAGTACTTC.

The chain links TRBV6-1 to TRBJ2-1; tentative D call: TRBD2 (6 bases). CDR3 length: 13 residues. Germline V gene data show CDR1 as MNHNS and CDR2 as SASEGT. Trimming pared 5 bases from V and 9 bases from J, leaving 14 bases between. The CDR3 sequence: CASSFPTRGEQFF. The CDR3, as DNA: TGTGCCAGCAGTTTCCCGACTAGAGGTGAGCAGTTCTTC.

This chain's CDR3 is CATSRDPTTWRGNTIYF. The CDR3 nucleotides are TGTGCCACCAGCAGAGATCCAACCACCTGGCGCGGAAACACCATATATTTT. V gene TRBV15 combines with J gene TRBJ1-3; D remains ambiguous. This CDR3 comprises 17 residues. V lost 0 bases and J 4 bases, leaving 16 bases between the germline ends. The germline CDR1 and CDR2 sequences are LNHNV and YYDKDF (reference sequence).

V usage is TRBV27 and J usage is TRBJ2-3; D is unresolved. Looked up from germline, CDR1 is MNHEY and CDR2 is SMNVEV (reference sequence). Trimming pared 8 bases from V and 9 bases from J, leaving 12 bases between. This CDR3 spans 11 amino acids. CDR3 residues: CASLAAGTQYF. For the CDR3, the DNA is TGTGCCAGCCTGGCAGCTGGGACGCAGTATTTT.

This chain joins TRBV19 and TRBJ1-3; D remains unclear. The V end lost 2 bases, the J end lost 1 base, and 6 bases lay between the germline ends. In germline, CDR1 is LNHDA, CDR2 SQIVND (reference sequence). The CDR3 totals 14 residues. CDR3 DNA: TGTGCCAGTAGTATAAGGACGTCTGGAAACACCATATATTTT. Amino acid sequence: CASSIRTSGNTIYF.